This T cell receptor beta chain was sequenced in a study of T cells after yellow fever vaccination. Study observations and caveats: Within FACS-sorted repertoires, abundant clonotypes contaminating from the bulk population could be present.

TCRdb reprocessed the 5' RACE reads with MiXCR, giving one entry per CDR3 protein. The repertoire has just under 600,000 distinct CDR3 sequences, around an eighth of them found once; the top ten carry over 12%. V was pared by 0 bases and J by 2 bases, with 12 bases between. Germline assignment: CDR1 DFQATT and CDR2 SNEGSKA (reference sequence). CDR3 length: 15 residues. This clonotype showed up just a few times. The antigen is not known. The rearrangement links TRBV20-1 to TRBJ2-3; no definite D call. This material consisted of PBMCs, taken on the day of the yellow fever booster vaccination. The TCR sequence derives from a man younger than 40 who received the YFV17D yellow fever vaccine. CDR3 sequence (DNA): TGCAGTGCTAGAGATAGTTCCATTCTCACAGATACGCAGTATTTT. Translating it yields CSARDSSILTDTQYF.